This T cell receptor (beta chain) was identified during a study of vaccination and CD4 T cells after COVID-19. For the study at large: No peptide, an HIV-1 Nef pool, or a CEFX pool was what each control culture received.

Points on this clonotype: What it binds is unknown.

The sample's treatment: approximately nine-day PBMC culture with coronavirus spike peptide pools or control peptides (ViraFEST assay). For ViraFEST, peptide pools expanded antigen-specific T cells, after which the TCRs were sequenced. The CDR3 runs 12 residues. Trimming removed 5 bases from V and 6 bases from J, with 7 bases in between. Germline V CDR1 and CDR2: MDHEN, SYDVKM. The Oncomine TCR Beta short-read assay was what sequenced the DNA obtained from cultured CD4+ T cells. TCRdb re-derived calls from the PCR reads in MiXCR, one entry per CDR3 protein. The sample consists of almost 15,000 distinct CDR3 sequences, around 80% of them appearing once.

The material sequenced was CD4+ T cells from blood, cultured in vitro. The V gene is TRBV28, the J gene TRBJ2-2; D remains ambiguous. This sequence was found in a human donor who had recovered from COVID-19. This CDR3 is CASSRLSGELFF. CDR3 coding DNA: TGTGCCAGCAGTAGACTCTCCGGGGAGCTGTTTTTT.